This T cell receptor beta chain was found in a study of cytomegalovirus exposure and HLA in healthy donors (dated by TCRdb to 2015 to 2018). Describing the broader study: An earlier analysis of around 600 of the donors reported approximately 270 Gb of sequence data and about 100 million unique TCR beta sequences from about 179 million T cells. An early release that covered several hundred HLA-typed donors contained about 300 gigabases of sequencing data and around 85 million unique TCR sequences. Among the roughly 380 genotyped donors, about 85% belonged to the genetic ancestry cluster associated with self-reported Caucasian donors. The study aimed to test whether signatures of past pathogen exposure could be identified by cataloging public T cell receptors. Using immunosequencing, the study profiled T cell repertoires from 500 to 800 subjects and related those repertoires to cytomegalovirus serostatus. A separate validation cohort of more than 100 different subjects was used in addition to the 666-subject first cohort. The study combined high-throughput TCR immunosequencing, statistical association of individual TCRs with disease status, and machine learning to predict cytomegalovirus infection status. In a later analysis, previously published TCR beta repertoires from 500 to 750 donors were re-analyzed and high-resolution HLA genotyping was added so that TCR occurrence patterns could be studied. Rather than using new phenotypic data, the later analysis identified candidate immune exposures from TCR beta sequences and from how often those sequences occurred across donors. In an earlier analysis of several hundred of the donors, high-throughput TCR beta sequencing was used to judge whether each TCR beta V gene segment behaved as functional or pseudogenic. Donor age, sex, ethnicity and CMV serostatus were compiled alongside the repertoire data. A later genetic analysis used genome-wide SNP genotypes for about 55% of the 666 donors, treating that subset as a discovery cohort. All discovery cohort repertoires had been generated on a single sequencing platform. HLA typing included class I and class II loci at four-digit resolution. The number of typed donors differed by locus: about 629-630 for A, B, C, DRB1 and DQB1; 522 for DQA1; around 580 for DPA1; and around 490 for DPB1. Several DR-DQ haplotypes were handled as single units for association and clustering because linkage in the cohort was strong. Among roughly 400 genotyped donors of the cohort, an average of about 240,000 unique TCR beta nucleotide sequences was sequenced per donor, of which about 19% were non-productive.

General study outcomes and caveats: The classifier was reported to diagnose cytomegalovirus status with high specificity and sensitivity in both the original and validation cohorts. Sequencing depth was assumed to be roughly uniform across donors in the presence/absence analyses, though that assumption may not hold. The authors suggested that the approach could potentially be generalized to other disease states and immunological phenotypes. A later analysis reported that several top co-occurrence clusters appeared linked to parvovirus B19, influenza, CMV and Epstein-Barr virus. A later genetic analysis reported fewer N-insertions in productive TCRs among donors in an Asian-associated ancestry cluster than the roughly 700-donor mean. An earlier analysis of approximately 500 of the donors showed that most TCR beta V segments appeared in productive rearrangements either about 87% or about 30% of the time, which broadly matched IMGT annotations. In a later analysis, about 17,000 TCR beta sequences were associated with specific HLA alleles at a false discovery rate of 0.05. The only immune exposure information available for the cohort was CMV serostatus. Because some donors lacked HLA typing at each locus, the association tests relied only on the typed subset. The study gave a list of 150 to 200 TCR beta chains associated with cytomegalovirus. A later analysis found that HLA-associated TCR beta chains were more clonally expanded and had lower generation probabilities than equally common non-associated chains. A later analysis found that most CMV-associated TCR beta chains appeared HLA-restricted, with HLA associations seemingly driven largely by CMV exposure. Some IMGT-functional V segments, including TRBV6-2 and TRBV6-3, could not be told apart with the 87-base-pair reads, so those segments were excluded. A cluster of highly shared sequence variants was judged likely to represent a technical artifact of the sequencing pipeline. Linkage disequilibrium might explain the correlated functional status among segregating V segments, but an unknown experimental factor could not be excluded. A few of the identified cytomegalovirus-associated TCR beta chains were confirmed in vitro to be specific for cytomegalovirus antigens. Across donors, most TCR sequences were observed very rarely, whereas some public TCRs were present in many individuals. Seventeen rarely observed V segments, including chromosome 9 orphons, were excluded from the earlier analysis of several hundred of the donors because counts were too low. A further reported finding was that TCR beta sequences accurately predicted the HLA-A and HLA-B alleles for most subjects in the first cohort. Assigning TCR associations to individual alleles was difficult when HLA alleles, especially DR and DQ, strongly co-occurred. An association between a missense DCLRE1C variant and V-gene and J-gene trimming of TCR beta chains was found in a later genetic analysis and replicated in an independent cohort. The cohort was sequenced for TCR beta chains only, and without alpha or paired-chain data the features that could be detected were limited. A later analysis found that TCR association rates varied across HLA loci, with DRB1 alleles showing the most associated TCRs and HLA-C alleles the fewest.

The library was obtained by the immunoSEQ multiplex PCR assay. For the multiplex PCR, a mixture combining 60 forward primers for TCR Vbeta segments and 13 reverse primers for TCR Jbeta segments was used. The CDR3 region of rearranged TCR beta genes was amplified from genomic DNA by a multiplex PCR assay. Amplified TCR beta libraries were sequenced as 87-base-pair reads on the Illumina HiSeq System. Per the original workflow: In a later analysis, approximately 74 million unique TCR beta chains were counted across the roughly 700 repertoires, and about 9.9 million of these chains were shared by at least two donors. Raw reads were error-corrected and collapsed into unique sequences by a nearest-neighbor algorithm in which closely related sequences were merged to remove PCR and sequencing errors. To assign V, D and J gene segments, CDR3 sequences were aligned to IMGT reference sequences. For a sequence to be retained, a match of at least six nucleotides was required to both a V gene segment and a J gene segment. A rearrangement was called productive if the CDR3 had no stop codons and remained in frame with V and J, and every other rearrangement was called non-productive. Following IMGT convention, CDR3 was defined as the stretch from the second conserved V-encoded cysteine to the conserved J-encoded phenylalanine. Sequences without an unambiguous match to a single V gene segment were excluded from the earlier analysis of a few hundred of the donors. In an earlier analysis of approximately 590 of the donors, a V segment was called functional when productive rearrangements were above 56.7%, and segregating when the standard deviation between donors exceeded 5%. A statistical classification framework was built to diagnose cytomegalovirus status from the catalog of TCR beta chain sequences. In a later analysis, V and J genes were assigned by comparing TCR nucleotide sequences against IMGT/GENE-DB human TR gene sequences. Using the TCRdist pipeline, a later analysis assigned CDR3 sequences along with most-parsimonious VDJ recombination scenarios. A later analysis defined each TCR beta chain by its CDR3 amino acid sequence plus V-gene family, and excluded reads lacking a unique V-gene family. As a way to deal with suspected cross-contamination and a sequencing artifact, a later analysis dropped roughly 620 nucleotide sequences that were highly shared and had low generation probability. A later analysis calculated a clonal expansion index for each public chain from normalized within-repertoire ranks of inferred template counts. Generation probabilities in a later analysis came from a VDJ recombination model fitted to out-of-frame rearrangements, and those results were checked against IGoR. A later analysis scored TCR-TCR, TCR-HLA and TCR-CMV co-occurrence with hypergeometric tests, applying a repertoire-size bias correction to TCR pairs. False discovery rates were estimated in a later analysis by permuting HLA or CMV assignments 20 times. In a later analysis, co-occurring TCRs were grouped with DBSCAN, and TCRdist sequence similarity was added when clustering was performed within HLA-allele-positive subsets. For co-occurrence clustering, repertoires with fewer than 30,000 or more than 120,000 public chains were excluded, along with 5 or 6 repertoires with anomalous nucleotide sharing. TCRdb's version of the immuneACCESS table is confined to in-frame rearrangements and falls short of the full clone set. An unresolved V gene accounts for under half of the shortfall where checked; the remainder is of unknown origin. V and J calls and clone size are given by that table; D and trimming were obtained from the DNA. For this sample, the table gives around 84,000 clones. The ten largest clones take up about 4.6% of the sample.

About this clone itself: Its antigen remains undetermined.

In total, roughly 710 healthy bone marrow donors made up the cohort. At the time of sampling, every cohort member was nominally healthy, though immune exposures that went unrecorded were likely present. The donor tested CMV seronegative, placing the donor among the 352 seronegative members of the cohort. Each donor provided a peripheral blood sample, and peripheral blood mononuclear cells were used for TCR beta sequencing. The Qiagen DNeasy Blood Extraction Kit was used to extract genomic DNA from the blood cell samples. The CDR3 has 12 amino acids, counting the end cysteine and phenylalanine. CDR3 DNA only is kept here, 36 bases in frame from base 1. Trimming removed 6 bases from V and 7 bases from J; the gene matches leave 4 bases unexplained. For CDR1 and CDR2, the germline V gene lists MNHEY and SVGAGI.

This chain is built from TRBV6-5 and TRBJ1-1; the central 8 bases match TRBD1. The receptor was isolated from a man younger than 40 in good health and CMV-seronegative. The specimen was PBMCs. The CDR3: CASRAGGLEAFF. The DNA is TGTGCCAGCAGGGCAGGGGGCCTTGAAGCTTTCTTT.